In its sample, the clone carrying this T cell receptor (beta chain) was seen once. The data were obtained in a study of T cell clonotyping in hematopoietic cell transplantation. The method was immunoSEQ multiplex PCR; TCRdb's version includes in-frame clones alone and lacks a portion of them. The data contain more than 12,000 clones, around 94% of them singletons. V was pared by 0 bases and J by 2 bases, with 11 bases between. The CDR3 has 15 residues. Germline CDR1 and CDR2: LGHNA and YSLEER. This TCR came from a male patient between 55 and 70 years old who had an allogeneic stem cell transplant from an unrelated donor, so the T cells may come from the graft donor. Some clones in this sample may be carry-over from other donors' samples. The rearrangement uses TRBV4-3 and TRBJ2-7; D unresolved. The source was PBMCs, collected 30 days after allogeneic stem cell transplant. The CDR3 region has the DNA TGCGCCAGCAGCCAAGAGGGTGTAACCCCCTACGAGCAGTACTTC. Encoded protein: CASSQEGVTPYEQYF.